This passage covers 8 T cell receptor beta chains from one sample sequenced in a study of OX40 agonist ivuxolimab in advanced cancers. The library was prepared using the immunoSEQ multiplex PCR assay. TCRdb provides this immuneACCESS table in a form limited to in-frame rearrangements. Some clones are lacking; in checked studies, under half of them reflect an unresolved V gene, and why the rest are absent is not known. The sample includes about 46,000 clones, with approximately 91% observed a single time. The top ten constitute over 9.5% of the sample. Sequenced here: CD4+ or CD8+ T cells sorted from blood, sampled in a trial of the OX40 agonist ivuxolimab. The receptors stem from an adult with an advanced solid tumor such as melanoma, head and neck, liver or kidney cancer.

CDR3 sequence (DNA): TGTGCCAGCAGCCCGGAGACCGGGACAGGGGGCCGAGAGCAGTACTTC. It translates to CASSPETGTGGREQYF. The chain uses TRBV5-7 and TRBJ2-7, with 12 bases that match TRBD1. TRBV5-7 counts as an open reading frame of uncertain function. Unmatched junction bases numbered 12, after V lost 4 bases and J lost 7 bases. The CDR3 is 16 amino acids.

V gene TRBV7-7 combines with J gene TRBJ2-7; tentative D call: TRBD1 (5 bases). V shed 5 bases and J shed 5 bases, with 13 bases lying between them. Germline-derived CDR1 and CDR2 are SSHAT and FNYEAQ (reference sequence). The CDR3 runs to 13 residues. CDR3 DNA sequence: TGTGCCAGCAGCAGTGACAGATTTCACGAGCAGTACTTC. The encoded protein is CASSSDRFHEQYF.

The chain recombines TRBV29-1 with TRBJ2-1, with D unclear. Trimming cost V 3 bases and J 6 bases, with 9 bases left between them. The CDR3 contains 12 residues. Germline V CDR1 and CDR2: SQVTM, ANQGSEA. The CDR3 DNA reads as TGCAGCGTTGAGGTAAAAGGCAATGAGCAGTTCTTC. Protein sequence: CSVEVKGNEQFF.

The rearrangement uses TRBV2 and TRBJ2-5; 9 bases are a match to TRBD1. The junction had 10 bases not matched to a gene; V was cut back by 3 bases and J by 5 bases. Germline V lookup: CDR1 SNHLY, CDR2 FYNNEI. The CDR3 has 16 residues. This chain's CDR3 is CASSEIGDRGMETQYF. As DNA, the CDR3 is TGTGCCAGCAGTGAGATCGGTGACAGGGGGATGGAGACCCAGTACTTC.

The table lists this clone with a few counts. The chain combines TRBV2 with TRBJ1-6, with 10 bases lining up with TRBD1. Germline V gives CDR1 SNHLY, CDR2 FYNNEI. Trimming at V came to 6 bases and at J to 9 bases, leaving 8 bases not matched to a gene. This CDR3 is 15 amino acids long. CDR3 nucleotides: TGTGCCAGCAGGGGGACAGGGGATCTAAGTTCACCCCTCCACTTT. Residues: CASRGTGDLSSPLHF. The entire variable domain, with the rest obtained from reference TRBV2 and TRBJ1-6, is as follows: EPEVTQTPSHQVTQMGQEVILRCVPISNHLYFYWYRQILGQKVEFLVSFYNNEISEKSEIFDDQFSVERPDGSNFTLKIRSTKLEDSAMYFCASRGTGDLSSPLHFGNGTRLTVT.

The J gene is TRBJ2-4, the V gene TRBV28; unclear D gene. Germline V CDR1 and CDR2: MDHEN, SYDVKM. V shed 5 bases and J shed 8 bases, with 10 bases lying between them. This CDR3 region has 12 residues. DNA of the CDR3: TGTGCCAGCAGTCAACCCAACGACATTCAGTACTTC. Protein sequence: CASSQPNDIQYF.

The V gene is TRBV28, the J gene TRBJ1-6; 7 nucleotides agree with TRBD1. CDR3 size: 18 residues. Germline CDR1 MDHEN, CDR2 SYDVKM. The J segment lost 7 bases and the V segment lost 2 bases, leaving 14 bases of the junction unmatched. The CDR3 region has the DNA TGTGCCAGCAGTTTAGTAGGGGGAGGGGGCGTGGGAAATTCACCCCTCCACTTT. Its translation is CASSLVGGGGVGNSPLHF.

The chain combines TRBV2 with TRBJ1-3, with D hard to call. The CDR3 loop spans 14 amino acids. Trimming left V 6 bases short and J 0 bases short, with 9 bases between. Per germline, CDR1 SNHLY and CDR2 FYNNEI. CDR3 nucleotides: TGTGCCAGCAGATGGCTGACCTCTGGAAACACCATATATTTT. Amino acids: CASRWLTSGNTIYF.